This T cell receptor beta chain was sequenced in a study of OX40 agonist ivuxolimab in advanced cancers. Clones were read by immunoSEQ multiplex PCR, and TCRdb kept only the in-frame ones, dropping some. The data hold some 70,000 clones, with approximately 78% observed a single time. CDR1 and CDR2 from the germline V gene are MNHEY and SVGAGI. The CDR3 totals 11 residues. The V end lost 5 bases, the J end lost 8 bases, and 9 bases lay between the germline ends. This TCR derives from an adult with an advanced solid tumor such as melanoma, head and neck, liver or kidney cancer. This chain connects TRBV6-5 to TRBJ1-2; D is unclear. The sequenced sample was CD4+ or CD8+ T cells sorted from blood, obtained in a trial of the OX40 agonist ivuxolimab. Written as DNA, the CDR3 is TGTGCCAGCAGTAGCCAGAGGGGCTACACCTTC. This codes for CASSSQRGYTF.